This is a list of T cell receptor beta chains from one sample in a study of blood T cell repertoires in COVID-19. This table comes from immunoSEQ multiplex PCR, and its TCRdb copy is limited to in-frame clones, with some not included. The table lists around 230,000 clones, 83% of them singletons, with 8.2% in the top ten. Sequencing was performed on peripheral blood. These receptors were obtained from a woman in her forties or fifties with acute or convalescent COVID-19. Both conserved end residues are part of each CDR3. The order of the fields is clone size, D gene, J gene, V gene, CDR3 protein. D genes are given only for firm matches. Clone size is given for some rows only: seen once, a few or many times, or a class if the clone is expanded.

NA | TRBD1 | TRBJ2-7 | TRBV28 | CATEQGGSHEQYF
NA | NA | TRBJ1-1 | TRBV11-3 | CASSLSGATEAFF
NA | NA | TRBJ1-1 | TRBV6-5 | CASSYTGNTEAFF
NA | NA | TRBJ2-7 | TRBV25-1 | CASSPTQGEQYF
NA | NA | TRBJ2-7 | TRBV10-3 | CAISDSLSREQYF
NA | NA | TRBJ1-4 | TRBV28 | CASSPGGAGGANEKLFF
few | TRBD2 | TRBJ2-2 | TRBV5-4 | CASSAGLAGASGELFF
NA | NA | TRBJ2-4 | TRBV5-6 | CASSHPLTSPQGIQYF
NA | NA | TRBJ1-3 | TRBV30 | CAWSEVGAGNTIYF
NA | TRBD1 | TRBJ2-7 | TRBV3-1/TRBV3-2 | CASGETGFYEQYF